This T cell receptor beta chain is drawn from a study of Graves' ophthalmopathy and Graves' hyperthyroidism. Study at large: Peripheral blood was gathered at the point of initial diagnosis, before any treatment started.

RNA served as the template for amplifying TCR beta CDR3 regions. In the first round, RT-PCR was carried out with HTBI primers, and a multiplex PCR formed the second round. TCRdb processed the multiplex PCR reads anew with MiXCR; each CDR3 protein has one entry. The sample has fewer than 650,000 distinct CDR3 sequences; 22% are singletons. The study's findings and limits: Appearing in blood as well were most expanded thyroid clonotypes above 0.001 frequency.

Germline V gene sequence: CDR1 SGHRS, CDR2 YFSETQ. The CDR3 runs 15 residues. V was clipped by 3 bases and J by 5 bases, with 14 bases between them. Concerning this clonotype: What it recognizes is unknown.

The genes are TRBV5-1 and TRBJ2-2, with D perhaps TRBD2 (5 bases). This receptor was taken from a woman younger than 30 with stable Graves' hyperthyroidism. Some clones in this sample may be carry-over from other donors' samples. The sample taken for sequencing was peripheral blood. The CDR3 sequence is CASSSRPSGTGELFF. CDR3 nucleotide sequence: TGCGCCAGCAGCTCCCGGCCTTCGGGGACCGGGGAGCTGTTTTTT.